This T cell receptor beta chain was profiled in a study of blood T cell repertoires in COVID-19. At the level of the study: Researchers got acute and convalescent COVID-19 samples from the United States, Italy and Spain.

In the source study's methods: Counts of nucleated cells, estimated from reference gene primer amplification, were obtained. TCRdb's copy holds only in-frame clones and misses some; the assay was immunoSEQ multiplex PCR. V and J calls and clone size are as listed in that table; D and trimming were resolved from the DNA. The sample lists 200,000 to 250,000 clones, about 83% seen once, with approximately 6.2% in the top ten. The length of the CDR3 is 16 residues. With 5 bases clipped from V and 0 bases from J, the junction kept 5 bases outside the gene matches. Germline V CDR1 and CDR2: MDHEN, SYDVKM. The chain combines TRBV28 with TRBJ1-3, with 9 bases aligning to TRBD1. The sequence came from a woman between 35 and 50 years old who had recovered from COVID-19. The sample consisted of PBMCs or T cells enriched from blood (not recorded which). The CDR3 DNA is TGTGCCAGCAGTGCCCCGGGACAGGGCTCTGGAAACACCATATATTTT. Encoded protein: CASSAPGQGSGNTIYF. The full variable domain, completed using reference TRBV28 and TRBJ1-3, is DVKVTQSSRYLVKRTGEKVFLECVQDMDHENMFWYRQDPGLGLRLIYFSYDVKMKEKGDIPEGYSVSREKKERFSLILESASTNQTSMYLCASSAPGQGSGNTIYFGEGSWLTVV.